This entry describes one T cell receptor (beta chain). Its antigen is unidentified. The data originate from a study of OX40 agonist ivuxolimab in advanced cancers. Study overall: Partial responses occurred in three patients (one hepatocellular carcinoma, two cutaneous melanoma). The study, taken as a whole, reports: Normalized T-cell clonal expansion was also low in some nonresponders. The investigators did not determine what antigen specificity the expanded peripheral T cells had.

Produced via immunoSEQ multiplex PCR; TCRdb's table is partial and in-frame only. The table shows more than 12,000 clones, with 65% to 85% occurring only once. Germline V CDR1 and CDR2: SGHVS, FNYEAQ. The CDR3 covers 15 residues. Between the trimmed V and J ends, which lost 5 bases and 2 bases, there was a span of 16 bases. This clonotype was obtained from an adult with an advanced solid tumor such as melanoma, head and neck, liver or kidney cancer. The J gene is TRBJ2-7, the V gene TRBV7-6; D may match TRBD1 or TRBD2 (5 bases each). The sequenced sample was CD4+ or CD8+ T cells sorted from blood, obtained in a trial of the OX40 agonist ivuxolimab. In nucleotides, the CDR3 is TGTGCCAGCAGCATCAGCCGGGACGGAGCCTACGAGCAGTACTTC. Protein sequence: CASSISRDGAYEQYF. Based on the CDR3 plus reference TRBV7-6 and TRBJ2-7, the full variable domain is GAGVSQSPRYKVTKRGQDVALRCDPISGHVSLYWYRQALGQGPEFLTYFNYEAQQDKSGLPNDRFSAERPEGSISTLTIQRTEQRDSAMYRCASSISRDGAYEQYFGPGTRLTVT.